Each of the 13 T cell receptor beta chains below was sequenced from the same sample in a study of cytomegalovirus exposure and HLA in healthy donors. The primer mix had 60 Vbeta and 13 Jbeta primers. Using immunoSEQ multiplex PCR, the repertoire was profiled, and TCRdb retains in-frame clones only, with some absent. The table has more than 95,000 clones, 81% seen once; the top ten hold roughly 3.9%. Material: PBMCs. Receptor source: a woman in her twenties or thirties in good health and CMV-seronegative.

The chain carries TRBV5-6 and TRBJ2-2; TRBD1 matches 8 bases. Germline V gene sequence: CDR1 SGHDT, CDR2 YYEEEE. There are 15 residues in the CDR3. The V gene end was trimmed by 4 bases and the J gene end by 4 bases; junction bases not matched to a gene: 6. The CDR3 nucleotides are TGTGCCAGCAGCCTGGGGACAGGCCTCACCGGGGAGCTGTTTTTT. It is translated as CASSLGTGLTGELFF. The full variable domain, rest sourced from reference TRBV5-6 and TRBJ2-2, is DAGVTQSPTHLIKTRGQQVTLRCSPKSGHDTVSWYQQALGQGPQFIFQYYEEEERQRGNFPDRFSGHQFPNYSSELNVNALLLGDSALYLCASSLGTGLTGELFFGEGSRLTVL.

V and J are TRBV5-4 and TRBJ2-1; 8 positions agree with TRBD2. The J segment lost 7 bases and the V segment lost 2 bases, leaving 11 bases of the junction unmatched. Germline V CDR1 and CDR2: SGHNT, YYREEE (reference sequence). The CDR3 runs 16 residues. CDR3 sequence (DNA): TGTGCCAGCAGCTTTGGAGAGCGGGAGTTATGGAATGAGCAGTTCTTC. Translation gives CASSFGERELWNEQFF.

This clone was recorded a few times. This chain connects TRBV6-5 to TRBJ1-2, with TRBD1 matching over 7 bases. The junction had 4 bases not matched to a gene; V was cut back by 0 bases and J by 3 bases. Germline CDR1 and CDR2: MNHEY and SVGAGI. CDR3 length: 15 residues. The CDR3 coding sequence is TGTGCCAGCAGTTACTCAACAGGGGTTGACTATGGCTACACCTTC. Translating gives CASSYSTGVDYGYTF.

V is TRBV7-6 and J is TRBJ1-6; the match to TRBD1 covers 8 bases. V was pared by 1 base and J by 6 bases, with 11 bases of the junction left unmatched. This CDR3 contains 18 residues. Germline-derived CDR1 and CDR2 are SGHVS and FNYEAQ. CDR3 coding DNA: TGTGCCAGCAGCTTAGTGGGACCTACAGGGGGAAGTAATTCACCCCTCCACTTT. Residues: CASSLVGPTGGSNSPLHF.

The chain recombines TRBV7-8 with TRBJ2-7; D possibly corresponds to TRBD1 (5 bases). Germline V CDR1 and CDR2: SGHVS, FQNEAQ. The CDR3 is made up of 15 amino acids. Between the trimmed V and J ends, which lost 5 bases and 2 bases, there was a span of 16 bases. The chain's CDR3 is CASSLRRTSPYEQYF. The CDR3 nucleotides read TGTGCCAGCAGCCTCCGACGGACATCCCCCTACGAGCAGTACTTC.

The genes are TRBV6-1 and TRBJ1-2; a possible D gene is TRBD1 (6 bases). This CDR3 has 12 amino acids. Germline CDR1 and CDR2: MNHNS and SASEGT. The germline V and J ends were trimmed by 6 bases and 8 bases, with 13 bases remaining between them. The CDR3 loop reads CASRGQTMGYTF. CDR3 in DNA: TGTGCCAGCAGGGGACAAACTATGGGCTACACCTTC.

The chain employs TRBV9 and TRBJ2-3, with D maybe TRBD1 (5 bases). This CDR3 has 13 amino acids. V was shortened by 7 bases and J by 4 bases, with 13 bases between the two germline ends. CDR1 and CDR2 from the germline V gene are SGDLS and YYNGEE. The chain's CDR3 is CASGAQAADTQYF. For the CDR3, the DNA is TGTGCCAGCGGGGCCCAAGCAGCAGATACGCAGTATTTT.

This clone was recorded only once. The rearrangement joins TRBV4-1 to TRBJ2-1; 9 bases fit TRBD2. This CDR3 has 16 amino acids. Looked up from germline, CDR1 is MGHRA and CDR2 is YSYEKL. The trim removed 1 base at V and 3 bases at J, leaving 4 bases unmatched. CDR3 protein: CASSQAGLADYNEQFF. The CDR3 coding sequence is TGCGCCAGCAGCCAAGCGGGACTAGCAGACTACAATGAGCAGTTCTTC.

The V call is TRBV7-9, the J call TRBJ2-7; no clear D. The CDR3 sequence is 13 residues long. Germline V gives CDR1 SEHNR, CDR2 FQNEAQ (reference sequence). V dropped 2 bases and J dropped 1 base, with 6 bases sitting between them. CDR3 protein: CASSLSGSYEQYF. The CDR3 region has the DNA TGTGCCAGCAGCTTATCGGGTTCCTACGAGCAGTACTTC.

This clone was detected only once. The gene calls are TRBV28 and TRBJ1-1; the D is unclear. This CDR3 is built from 14 residues. The germline gives CDR1 MDHEN, CDR2 SYDVKM. The V and J ends lost 3 bases and 3 bases respectively, with 11 bases between them. The chain's CDR3 is CASSFRPRDTEAFF. The CDR3 DNA is TGTGCCAGCAGTTTCCGGCCTCGGGACACTGAAGCTTTCTTT.

This clone was seen more than once but under ten times. The gene calls are TRBV4-1 and TRBJ2-2, with D tentatively TRBD1 (6 bases). The CDR3 extends over 19 amino acids. From germline, CDR1 is MGHRA and CDR2 YSYEKL. V was clipped by 1 base and J by 0 bases, with 18 bases between them. CDR3 DNA: TGCGCCAGCAGCCAAGTCGTTCATGGCAGGACAGCGAACACCGGGGAGCTGTTTTTT. Amino acid sequence: CASSQVVHGRTANTGELFF.

This clone appeared a single time. The chain carries TRBV27 and TRBJ1-1, with 7 bases lining up with TRBD1. The germline CDR1 and CDR2 sequences are MNHEY and SMNVEV (reference sequence). Unmatched junction bases numbered 1, after V lost 2 bases and J lost 4 bases. This CDR3 is built from 13 residues. CDR3 in DNA: TGTGCCAGCAGTTTACACAGGGGCACTGAAGCTTTCTTT. It encodes CASSLHRGTEAFF.

This clone was counted between two and nine times. The rearrangement joins TRBV13 to TRBJ2-3; TRBD2 aligns across 8 bases. Trimming at V came to 8 bases and at J to 2 bases, leaving 9 bases not matched to a gene. CDR1 and CDR2 from the germline V gene are PRHDT and FYEKMQ (reference sequence). The length of the CDR3 is 15 residues. The CDR3 reads CASRGGADNTDTQYF. In DNA, the CDR3 is TGTGCCAGCCGGGGGGGAGCGGACAACACAGATACGCAGTATTTT.